Shown below are 6 T cell receptor beta chains from a single sample sequenced in a study of cytomegalovirus exposure and HLA in healthy donors. PCR was performed using 60 Vbeta and 13 Jbeta primers. Here immunoSEQ multiplex PCR was the method, and the copy in TCRdb shows in-frame clones only, minus some. The table shows around 230,000 clones, with roughly 82% occurring only once. Specimen: PBMCs. Source of these receptors: a man aged 35 to 55 in good health and CMV-seropositive.

This clone was seen a few times. This chain connects TRBV7-2 to TRBJ2-7, with D possibly being TRBD2 (6 bases). CDR3 size: 14 residues. The germline V and J ends were trimmed by 5 bases and 4 bases, with 15 bases remaining between them. Germline V gene lookup returns CDR1 SGHTA and CDR2 FQGNSA. The CDR3 nucleotides are TGTGCCAGCAGCACGGGACTTTGGGGATACGAGCAGTACTTC. Translated: CASSTGLWGYEQYF.

The chain is built from TRBV9 and TRBJ2-1; 9 bases match TRBD2. The V gene end was trimmed by 3 bases and the J gene end by 1 base; junction bases not matched to a gene: 5. The CDR3 runs 16 residues. Per the germline V gene, CDR1 is SGDLS and CDR2 is YYNGEE. CDR3 sequence (DNA): TGTGCCAGCAGCGGTAGCGGGAGACTTTCCTACAATGAGCAGTTCTTC. Encoded protein: CASSGSGRLSYNEQFF.

The V gene is TRBV2, the J gene TRBJ2-1, with 7 positions matching TRBD1. Trimming removed 6 bases from V and 2 bases from J; junction bases left unmatched: 4. CDR1 is SNHLY, CDR2 FYNNEI, per germline. There are 14 residues in the CDR3. The CDR3: CASSGDSTYNEQFF. DNA of the CDR3: TGTGCCAGCAGCGGGGACAGCACCTACAATGAGCAGTTCTTC.

This chain uses TRBV6-1 with TRBJ2-3, with TRBD1 as a possible D gene (6 bases). Trimming stripped 1 base from V and 3 bases from J, with 8 bases between. The CDR3 is 14 amino acids. Germline V gives CDR1 MNHNS, CDR2 SASEGT. The CDR3 sequence is CASSEGQGTDTQYF. The CDR3 DNA follows: TGTGCCAGCAGTGAAGGGCAGGGGACAGATACGCAGTATTTT.

The gene calls are TRBV7-8 and TRBJ2-1; 7 bases match TRBD2. This CDR3 contains 15 residues. The germline V gene has CDR1 SGHVS and CDR2 FQNEAQ. With V trimmed by 5 bases and J by 3 bases, 7 bases remained unmatched. CDR3 protein: CASSRLVAGYNEQFF. The CDR3 nucleotides read TGTGCCAGCAGCCGCTTGGTAGCGGGCTACAATGAGCAGTTCTTC.

The chain combines TRBV27 with TRBJ2-3; 7 bases are shared with TRBD2. This CDR3 has 15 residues. After removal of 5 bases from V and 0 bases from J, the junction contained 5 bases not matched to a gene. Germline CDR1 MNHEY, CDR2 SMNVEV (reference sequence). As DNA, the CDR3 is TGTGCCAGCAGTACCCTAGCGGAAAGCACAGATACGCAGTATTTT. Its protein is CASSTLAESTDTQYF.